This is a list of T cell receptor beta chains from one sample in a study of T cells expressing NK-cell markers. TCRdb reprocessed the 5' RACE reads and keeps a single row for each CDR3 protein, giving no DNA. Its table records 200,000 to 300,000 distinct CDR3 sequences. The sample was blood T cells: a sorted CD56 or NKG2C T cell subset, CD4+ or CD8+ T cells, or bulk PBMC T cells (not recorded which). These TCRs come from a man younger than 30 in good health. Each CDR3 is given with its conserved first and last residue.

J gene	V gene	CDR3 length	CDR3 protein
TRBJ2-1	TRBV10-3	12	CAIGTLYNEQFF
TRBJ2-1	TRBV10-3	16	CAISEPRTSGRHEQFF
TRBJ2-3	TRBV6-4	16	CASSDSSVERTDTQYF
TRBJ2-1	TRBV19	15	CASSMAGRVSNEQFF
TRBJ1-4	TRBV6-1	14	CASSPRSYNEKLFF
TRBJ1-4	TRBV27	13	CASSFTRNEKLFF
TRBJ2-7	TRBV6-1	15	CASRFTSDSSYEQYF
TRBJ2-7	TRBV5-4	13	CATRVVGRDEQYF
TRBJ1-4	TRBV27	15	CASSFLSLPPEKLFF
TRBJ2-1	TRBV6-1	16	CASSVTGTGPYNEQFF
TRBJ1-3	TRBV6-1	14	CASSKRVPGNTIYF
TRBJ2-3	TRBV24-1	15	CATSDLQGATDTQYF
TRBJ2-1	TRBV19	17	CASSLGVAKRLRSEQFF
TRBJ2-3	TRBV5-1	17	CASSHSGREGSTDTQYF
TRBJ2-2	TRBV10-2	14	CASRTGTSNGELFF
TRBJ2-3	TRBV7-6	16	CASSLRTSDSTDTQYF
TRBJ2-1	TRBV10-3	13	CAIEGQGANEQFF
TRBJ2-4	TRBV24-1	13	CATADLAKNIQYF
TRBJ2-2	TRBV5-1	15	CASSLRDLRTGELFF
TRBJ2-2	TRBV12-3/TRBV12-4	17	CASSLTPRGRVTGELFF
TRBJ1-2	TRBV7-2	15	CASSLGGQGNYGYTF
TRBJ1-3	TRBV4-2	17	CASNRDRGHINGNTIYF
TRBJ2-2	TRBV20-1	13	CSASPGNTGELFF
TRBJ2-3	TRBV4-3	15	CASSQDPTGWDTQYF
TRBJ2-1	TRBV7-9	12	CASSSDVNEQFF
TRBJ2-1	TRBV20-1	14	CSAKDTSGSKAQFF
TRBJ2-3	TRBV12-3/TRBV12-4	15	CASSFGRGETDTQYF
TRBJ2-3	TRBV29-1	16	CSVEGPGTGWTDTQYF